This T cell receptor (beta chain) was retrieved from a study of blood T cell repertoires in COVID-19. CDR1 is SNHLY, CDR2 FYNNEI, per germline. This CDR3 spans 15 amino acids. V lost 4 bases and J lost 6, with 17 bases in between. As handled by the study authors: Estimated nucleated cell counts came from reference gene primer amplification. Only in-frame clones appear in the TCRdb table, and some are missing; sequencing was by immunoSEQ multiplex PCR. V and J calls and clone size are given by that table; D and trimming were obtained from the DNA. The data show some 220,000 clones, with about 83% seen just once and around 5.9% held by the top ten.

The chain has TRBV2 and TRBJ2-3; D perhaps matches TRBD2 (6 bases). Material: peripheral blood. The TCR sequence derives from a human donor in a cohort sampled during active COVID-19. The CDR3 protein is CASSGASDWIDTQYF. As DNA, the CDR3 is TGTGCCAGCAGTGGGGCTAGCGATTGGATCGATACGCAGTATTTT.